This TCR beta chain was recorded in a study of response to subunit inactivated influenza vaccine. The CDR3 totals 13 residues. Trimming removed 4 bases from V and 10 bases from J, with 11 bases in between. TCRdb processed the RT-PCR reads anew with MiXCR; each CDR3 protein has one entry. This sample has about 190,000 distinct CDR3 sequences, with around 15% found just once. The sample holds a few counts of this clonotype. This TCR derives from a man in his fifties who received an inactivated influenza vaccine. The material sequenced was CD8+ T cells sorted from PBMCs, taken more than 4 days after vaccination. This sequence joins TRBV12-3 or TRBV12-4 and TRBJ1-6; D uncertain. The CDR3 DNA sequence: TGTGCCAGCAGTTCCGATGGAAAGTCACCCCTCCACTTT. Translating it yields CASSSDGKSPLHF.